Shown below are 18 T cell receptor beta chains from a single sample sequenced in a study of blood T cell repertoires in COVID-19. The repertoire was sequenced with immunoSEQ multiplex PCR; TCRdb's copy has only in-frame clones and lacks some. The repertoire holds around 110,000 clones, with 90% as singletons. The sequenced material came from peripheral blood. The receptors originated from a human donor with active COVID-19. The donor label of this sample is uncertain.

The rearrangement uses TRBV5-1 and TRBJ2-1, with 9 bases that match TRBD2. The CDR3 contains 15 residues. CDR1 and CDR2 (germline): SGHRS, YFSETQ. The V and J ends lost 6 bases and 4 bases, in that order; junction bases with no gene match: 8. CDR3 in amino acids: CASTVSGGLYNEQFF. The DNA of the CDR3 is TGCGCCAGCACAGTGAGCGGGGGGTTATACAATGAGCAGTTCTTC.

This chain links TRBV9 with TRBJ1-3, with TRBD1 as a possible D gene (6 bases). Between the trimmed V and J ends, which lost 4 bases and 3 bases, there was a span of 14 bases. From germline, CDR1 is SGDLS and CDR2 YYNGEE. The CDR3 is 15 amino acids. The DNA for the CDR3 is TGTGCCAGCAGCACCCAACAGGGTAGTGGAAACACCATATATTTT. This codes for CASSTQQGSGNTIYF.

The genes are TRBV12-5 and TRBJ2-1; possibly TRBD2 for D (6 bases). Deletions cut 3 bases from V and 5 bases from J, with 26 bases between. This CDR3 has 19 amino acids. The germline CDR1 and CDR2 sequences are LGHNT and FRNRAP. The CDR3 reads CASGFRDRGVGGNHNEQFF. The DNA for the CDR3 is TGTGCTAGTGGTTTCCGGGACCGAGGGGTTGGGGGGAACCACAATGAGCAGTTCTTC.

This chain links TRBV28 with TRBJ1-1, with D perhaps matching TRBD1 (5 bases). Germline V CDR1 and CDR2: MDHEN, SYDVKM. This CDR3 has 14 amino acids. V was pared by 7 bases and J by 4 bases, with 16 bases between. The CDR3 region is CASTRPPGGTEAFF. CDR3 in DNA: TGTGCCAGCACTCGCCCCCCGGGGGGCACTGAAGCTTTCTTT.

The rearrangement uses TRBV5-1 and TRBJ2-1; TRBD1 matches 7 bases. V gave up 4 bases and J gave up 9 bases; unmatched junction bases: 7. CDR1 and CDR2 from the germline V gene are SGHRS and YFSETQ. The CDR3 spans 13 residues. The CDR3 sequence is CASSQAWDSEQFF. CDR3 DNA sequence: TGCGCCAGCAGCCAAGCGTGGGACAGTGAGCAGTTCTTC.

The chain is built from TRBV5-4 and TRBJ1-1; TRBD1 matches 11 bases. The CDR3 is 18 amino acids. Germline CDR1 is SGHNT and CDR2 is YYREEE (reference sequence). The trim removed 5 bases at V and 4 bases at J, leaving 16 bases unmatched. CDR3 sequence (DNA): TGTGCCAGCAGTACCAGGACAGGGGGCATACTCAGGAGCACTGAAGCTTTCTTT. It yields the protein CASSTRTGGILRSTEAFF.

The V call is TRBV2, the J call TRBJ2-3; 11 bases agree with TRBD1. The CDR3 spans 14 residues. The ends lost 3 bases at V and 7 bases at J; junction bases unmatched: 3. The germline CDR1 and CDR2 sequences are SNHLY and FYNNEI. The CDR3 nucleotides are TGTGCCAGCAGTGACGGACAGGGGGCTTATACGCAGTATTTT. Protein sequence: CASSDGQGAYTQYF.

The V call is TRBV7-9, the J call TRBJ2-3; 8 positions agree with TRBD1. V shed 4 bases and J 3 bases; nucleotides not matched to a gene: 9. The CDR3 is 16 residues long. The germline CDR1 and CDR2 sequences are SEHNR and FQNEAQ (reference sequence). CDR3 region: CASSSSPGQGTDTQYF. In DNA, the CDR3 is TGTGCCAGCAGCTCTTCACCAGGACAGGGAACAGATACGCAGTATTTT. Filled out from reference TRBV7-9 and TRBJ2-3, the complete variable domain reads DTGVSQNPRHKITKRGQNVTFRCDPISEHNRLYWYRQTLGQGPEFLTYFQNEAQLEKSRLLSDRFSAERPKGSFSTLEIQRTEQGDSAMYLCASSSSPGQGTDTQYFGPGTRLTVL.

This clone has more than one count but fewer than ten. V usage is TRBV5-3 and J usage is TRBJ2-7; 9 bases are shared with TRBD2. TRBV5-3 belongs to the ORF category, with a function that is uncertain. This CDR3 is 15 amino acids long. The trim removed 2 bases at V and 0 bases at J, leaving 3 bases unmatched. The DNA for the CDR3 is TGTGCCAGAAGCTTAAGCGGGGGGAACTCCTACGAGCAGTACTTC. As protein: CARSLSGGNSYEQYF.

The CDR3 loop reads CASSTLGGANTGELFF. The CDR3 DNA is TGTGCCAGCAGTACTCTAGGGGGTGCGAACACCGGGGAGCTGTTTTTT. This sequence joins TRBV6-2 or TRBV6-3 and TRBJ2-2; D is possibly TRBD1 (6 bases). Looked up from germline, CDR1 is MNHEY and CDR2 is SVGEGT. V lost 5 bases, J lost 0 bases, and 13 bases lay in between. The CDR3 spans 16 residues.

The chain carries TRBV19 and TRBJ1-3; TRBD1 might be the D (6 bases). This CDR3 comprises 17 residues. V gave up 5 bases and J gave up 0 bases, with 17 bases separating them. In germline, CDR1 is LNHDA, CDR2 SQIVND (reference sequence). The CDR3 here is CASSSWDGQSSGNTIYF. The CDR3 DNA follows: TGTGCCAGTAGTTCCTGGGATGGACAGAGCTCTGGAAACACCATATATTTT.

The rearrangement links TRBV5-1 to TRBJ1-2; possibly TRBD1 for D (6 bases). This CDR3 is 14 amino acids long. The germline CDR1 and CDR2 sequences are SGHRS and YFSETQ. Deletions cut 1 base from V and 6 bases from J, with 13 bases between. CDR3: CASSLSAGGDGYTF. The CDR3 nucleotides are TGCGCCAGCAGCTTGTCTGCGGGGGGCGATGGCTACACCTTC.

The V gene is TRBV11-2, the J gene TRBJ1-2, with 9 positions matching TRBD1. Trimming at V came to 5 bases and at J to 8 bases, leaving 18 bases not matched to a gene. Germline values: CDR1 SGHAT, CDR2 FQNNGV. The CDR3 has 17 amino acids. DNA for the CDR3: TGTGCCAGCAGCCCTTCCACACAGGGGGCCCGGCTTAGAGGCTACACCTTC. It translates to CASSPSTQGARLRGYTF.

The rearrangement uses TRBV14 and TRBJ2-7, with a weak D call TRBD1 (6 bases). The CDR3 loop spans 20 amino acids. Germline loops: CDR1 SGHDN, CDR2 FVKESK. Between the trimmed V and J ends, which lost 0 bases and 0 bases, there was a span of 24 bases. CDR3: CASSQEPGQTKLWPSYEQYF. CDR3 DNA: TGTGCCAGCAGCCAAGAACCCGGACAGACCAAACTTTGGCCCTCCTACGAGCAGTACTTC.

The chain links TRBV6-5 to TRBJ1-3; possibly TRBD1 for D (6 bases). The ends were cut back, 6 bases at V and 7 bases at J, with 19 bases in the middle. CDR1 is MNHEY and CDR2 is SVGAGI in the germline V gene. CDR3 size: 15 residues. The CDR3 protein is CASSSYRVLGNTIYF. The CDR3 bases are TGTGCCAGCAGCTCCTACAGGGTCCTTGGGAACACCATATATTTT.

The chain recombines TRBV7-9 with TRBJ1-2, with 8 bases that match TRBD1. The germline CDR1 and CDR2 sequences are SEHNR and FQNEAQ (reference sequence). The trim removed 0 bases at V and 6 bases at J, leaving 3 bases unmatched. The CDR3 has 14 amino acids. The chain's CDR3 is CASSLAAGGDGYTF. In nucleotides, the CDR3 is TGTGCCAGCAGCTTAGCGGCAGGGGGCGATGGCTACACCTTC.

The chain couples TRBV4-1 to TRBJ2-1; D not resolved. The CDR3 runs to 14 residues. Germline values: CDR1 MGHRA, CDR2 YSYEKL. V gave up 2 bases and J gave up 6 bases, with 11 bases separating them. The CDR3 nucleotides read TGCGCCAGCAGCCAACAGTCGGAGTTCAATGAGCAGTTCTTC. This sequence encodes CASSQQSEFNEQFF.

The chain employs TRBV9 and TRBJ2-7; possibly TRBD1 for D (5 bases). The CDR3 spans 13 residues. V lost 5 bases to trimming and J lost 2 bases, with 11 bases between them. Germline CDR1 is SGDLS and CDR2 is YYNGEE. CDR3 nucleotide sequence: TGTGCCAGCAGTCGAGACAGTGCCTACGAGCAGTACTTC. Translated, it gives CASSRDSAYEQYF.